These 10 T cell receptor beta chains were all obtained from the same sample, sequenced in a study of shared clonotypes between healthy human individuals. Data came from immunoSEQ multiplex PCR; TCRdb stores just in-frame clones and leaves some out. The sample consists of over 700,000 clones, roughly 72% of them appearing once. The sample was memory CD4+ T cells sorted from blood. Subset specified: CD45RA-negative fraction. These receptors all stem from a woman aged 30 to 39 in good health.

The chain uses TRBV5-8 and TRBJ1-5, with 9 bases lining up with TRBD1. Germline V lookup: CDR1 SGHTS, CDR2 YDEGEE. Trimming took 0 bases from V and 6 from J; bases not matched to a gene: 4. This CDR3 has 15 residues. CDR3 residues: CASSLEGQGIQPQHF. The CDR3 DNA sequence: TGTGCCAGCAGCTTGGAGGGACAGGGCATTCAGCCCCAGCATTTT.

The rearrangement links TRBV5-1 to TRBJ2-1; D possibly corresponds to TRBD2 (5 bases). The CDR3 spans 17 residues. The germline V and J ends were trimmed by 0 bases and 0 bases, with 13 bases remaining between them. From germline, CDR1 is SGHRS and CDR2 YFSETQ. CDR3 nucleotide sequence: TGCGCCAGCAGCTTGGTGGGCCGGGAACCCTCCTACAATGAGCAGTTCTTC. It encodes CASSLVGREPSYNEQFF.

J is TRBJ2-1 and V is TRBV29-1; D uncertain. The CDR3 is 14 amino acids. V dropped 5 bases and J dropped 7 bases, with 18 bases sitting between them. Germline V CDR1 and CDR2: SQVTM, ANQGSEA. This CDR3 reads CSVPRVVGLNEQFF. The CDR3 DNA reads TGCAGCGTTCCTAGGGTGGTAGGGTTGAATGAGCAGTTCTTC.

CDR3 loop: CASSAGPGAKDTQYF. CDR3 sequence (DNA): TGCGCCAGCAGTGCGGGACCGGGAGCTAAAGATACGCAGTATTTT. The chain has TRBV10-1 and TRBJ2-3, with a possible D match to TRBD2 (6 bases). This CDR3 is 15 amino acids long. Trimming took 4 bases from V and 5 from J, leaving 16 bases between them. Germline CDR1 reads WNHNN; CDR2 reads SYGVQD (reference sequence).

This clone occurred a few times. The CDR3 DNA is TGTGCCAGCAGTCGAGGACAGTATGGCTACACCTTC. Protein sequence: CASSRGQYGYTF. The gene calls are TRBV28 and TRBJ1-2; perhaps TRBD1 as D (6 bases). This CDR3 is 12 amino acids long. Germline values: CDR1 MDHEN, CDR2 SYDVKM. V lost 5 bases, J lost 5 bases, and 9 bases lay in between.

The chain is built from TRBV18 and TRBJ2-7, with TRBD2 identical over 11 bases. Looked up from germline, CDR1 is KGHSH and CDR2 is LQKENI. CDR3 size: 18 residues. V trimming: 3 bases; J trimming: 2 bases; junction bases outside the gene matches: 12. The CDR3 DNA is TGTGCCAGCTCACCGAGGATAACTAGCGGGAGTTTTACCTACGAGCAGTACTTC. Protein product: CASSPRITSGSFTYEQYF.

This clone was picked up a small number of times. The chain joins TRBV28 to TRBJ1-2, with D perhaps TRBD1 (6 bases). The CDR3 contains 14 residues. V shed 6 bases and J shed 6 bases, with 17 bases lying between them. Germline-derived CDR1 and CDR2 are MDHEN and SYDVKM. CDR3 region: CASRFGTYPDGYTF. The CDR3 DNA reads TGTGCCAGCAGATTTGGGACATACCCCGATGGCTACACCTTC.

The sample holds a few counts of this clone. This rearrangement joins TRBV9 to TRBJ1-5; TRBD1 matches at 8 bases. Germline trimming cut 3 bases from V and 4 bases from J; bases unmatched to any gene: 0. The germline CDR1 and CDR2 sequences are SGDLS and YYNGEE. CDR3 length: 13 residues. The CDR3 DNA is TGTGCCAGCAGCGGACAGGGGAATCAGCCCCAGCATTTT. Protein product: CASSGQGNQPQHF.

Here the CDR3 reads CASSDLPGLAASYNEQFF. CDR3 in DNA: TGTGCCAGCAGTGACCTGCCGGGACTAGCGGCCTCCTACAATGAGCAGTTCTTC. This chain uses TRBV25-1 with TRBJ2-1, with 11 positions matching TRBD2. Trimming cost V 3 bases and J 0 bases; bases outside gene matches: 7. The V gene's germline CDR1 is MGHDK and CDR2 SYGVNS. The CDR3 spans 18 residues.

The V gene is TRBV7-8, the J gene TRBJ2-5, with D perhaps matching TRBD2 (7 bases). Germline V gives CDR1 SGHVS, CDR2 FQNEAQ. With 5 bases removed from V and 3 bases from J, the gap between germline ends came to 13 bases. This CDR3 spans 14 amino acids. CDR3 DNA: TGTGCCAGCAGCCGCGGGGGCGGAGAAGAGACCCAGTACTTC. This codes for CASSRGGGEETQYF.